This is a list of T cell receptor beta chains from one sample in a study of cytomegalovirus exposure and HLA in healthy donors. TCRdb's table, derived via immunoSEQ multiplex PCR, lists solely in-frame clones and lacks some. The data contain roughly 130,000 clones, 80% of them singletons. Material: PBMCs. These receptors came from a man aged 35 to 55 in good health and CMV-seronegative. CDR3s include the opening cysteine and the closing phenylalanine or tryptophan. Each record gives: D gene, V gene, clone size, J gene, CDR3 protein, CDR3 DNA. The D gene is left open where the match is weak. A row's size may be missing; if present it is once, few, many or a size class.

>-|TRBV7-3|-|TRBJ2-2
CASSRGGSNTGELFF
TGTGCCAGCAGCCGAGGGGGTTCGAACACCGGGGAGCTGTTTTTT
>TRBD1|TRBV5-1|once|TRBJ2-3
CASSPTGGIVDTQYF
TGCGCCAGCAGCCCGACAGGGGGCATTGTAGATACGCAGTATTTT
>-|TRBV6-1|-|TRBJ1-6
CASSEAGNNSPLHF
TGTGCCAGCAGTGAGGCAGGGAATAATTCACCCCTCCACTTT
>-|TRBV7-9|-|TRBJ2-7
CASTQGGRGVSYEQYF
TGTGCCAGCACCCAGGGGGGGCGGGGGGTATCCTACGAGCAGTACTTC
>TRBD2|TRBV7-9|few|TRBJ2-3
CASSSAGTSFTDTQYF
TGTGCCAGCAGTTCAGCCGGGACTAGTTTCACAGATACGCAGTATTTT
>TRBD1|TRBV5-1|few|TRBJ1-1
CASSAGQGWVTNTEAFF
TGCGCCAGCAGCGCGGGACAGGGGTGGGTTACGAACACTGAAGCTTTCTTT
>-|TRBV6-5|-|TRBJ2-7
CASSSGFWPTSYEQYF
TGTGCCAGCAGTTCTGGTTTCTGGCCCACCTCCTACGAGCAGTACTTC
>-|TRBV7-2|few|TRBJ2-2
CASSGGPNTGELFF
TGTGCCAGCAGCGGCGGGCCGAACACCGGGGAGCTGTTTTTT
>TRBD2|TRBV5-4|-|TRBJ2-1
CASSQGLASYEQFF
TGTGCCAGCAGCCAGGGACTAGCATCATACGAGCAGTTCTTC
>TRBD2|TRBV6-5|-|TRBJ2-7
CASSPSGRDEQYF
TGTGCCAGCAGTCCATCGGGGAGGGACGAGCAGTACTTC
>-|TRBV28|-|TRBJ1-2
CASSSWGGVYGYTF
TGTGCCAGCAGTTCCTGGGGAGGAGTCTATGGCTACACCTTC
>-|TRBV19|few|TRBJ2-7
CASRAGGPGNEQYF
TGTGCCTCCCGTGCTGGAGGGCCGGGGAACGAGCAGTACTTC
>-|TRBV6-4|-|TRBJ2-1
CASSPIRANDSPPSYNEQFF
TGTGCCAGCAGTCCGATCCGCGCCAATGACAGTCCACCTTCCTACAATGAGCAGTTCTTC
>TRBD2|TRBV19|-|TRBJ2-7
CASSSRVAGIPYEQYF
TGTGCCAGTAGTAGCAGGGTAGCGGGTATCCCCTACGAGCAGTACTTC
>TRBD2|TRBV7-2|-|TRBJ2-5
CASSLDGRAGETQYF
TGTGCCAGCAGCTTAGACGGGAGGGCTGGTGAGACCCAGTACTTC
>TRBD1|TRBV5-6|-|TRBJ2-4
CASSRRRDRGKNIQYF
TGTGCCAGCAGCCGACGAAGGGACAGAGGCAAAAACATTCAGTACTTC
>-|TRBV2|-|TRBJ2-6
CASRRDSSGAGANVLTF
TGTGCCAGCAGAAGGGACTCCAGTGGGGCCGGGGCCAACGTCCTGACTTTC
>-|TRBV19|-|TRBJ2-3
CATEFRGSDTQYF
TGTGCCACCGAGTTTAGGGGCTCAGATACGCAGTATTTT
>TRBD1|TRBV5-4|-|TRBJ2-5
CASSLAPGTGQETQYF
TGTGCCAGCAGCTTGGCCCCCGGGACAGGTCAAGAGACCCAGTACTTC
>TRBD1|TRBV9|-|TRBJ2-2
CASSVEAGGLTGELFF
TGTGCCAGCAGCGTAGAGGCAGGGGGCCTTACCGGGGAGCTGTTTTTT
>TRBD1|TRBV28|-|TRBJ1-3
CASSRGDRGPGNTIYF
TGTGCCAGCAGTCGGGGGGACAGGGGCCCTGGAAACACCATATATTTT
>-|TRBV7-9|-|TRBJ1-4
CASSLELAMGEKLFF
TGTGCCAGCAGCTTAGAATTAGCGATGGGGGAAAAACTGTTTTTT
>TRBD2|TRBV19|-|TRBJ2-3
CASSMGLAGGPDTQYF
TGTGCCAGTAGTATGGGACTAGCGGGAGGGCCAGATACGCAGTATTTT
>TRBD2|TRBV14|-|TRBJ2-3
CASSHGGGGLTQYF
TGTGCCAGCAGCCACGGCGGGGGGGGATTAACGCAGTATTTT
>TRBD2|TRBV7-2|-|TRBJ2-7
CASSSSGASYEQYF
TGTGCCAGCAGCTCTAGCGGGGCCTCCTACGAGCAGTACTTC
>TRBD2|TRBV28|-|TRBJ2-1
CASSPSLASGENNEQFF
TGTGCCAGCAGCCCCTCCCTGGCTAGCGGAGAGAACAATGAGCAGTTCTTC
>TRBD1|TRBV28|once|TRBJ2-1
CASSLSSTGLTYNEQFF
TGTGCCAGCAGTTTATCTTCGACAGGGCTCACCTACAATGAGCAGTTCTTC
>-|TRBV5-1|-|TRBJ2-2
CASSVLGNTGELFF
TGCGCCAGCAGCGTCCTCGGGAACACCGGGGAGCTGTTTTTT
>TRBD1|TRBV18|-|TRBJ1-5
CASSQDRGSSNQPQHF
TGTGCCAGCTCTCAAGACAGGGGGTCGAGCAATCAGCCCCAGCATTTT
>TRBD1|TRBV5-1|few|TRBJ2-5
CASSFGQGSQETQYF
TGCGCCAGCAGCTTCGGACAGGGGTCTCAAGAGACCCAGTACTTC
>TRBD2|TRBV27|-|TRBJ2-1
CASFRAGGYEGEQFF
TGTGCCAGCTTTAGGGCGGGAGGGTATGAGGGTGAGCAGTTCTTC
>-|TRBV5-5|-|TRBJ1-1
CASSPYEWSEAFF
TGTGCCAGCAGCCCCTACGAATGGTCTGAAGCTTTCTTT
>TRBD2|TRBV5-4|-|TRBJ2-3
CASSLLLAGPTDTQYF
TGTGCCAGCAGCTTGTTACTAGCGGGCCCCACAGATACGCAGTATTTT
>TRBD2|TRBV4-1|-|TRBJ2-1
CASSQGASGLNEQFF
TGCGCCAGCAGCCAAGGGGCTAGCGGACTTAATGAGCAGTTCTTC
>-|TRBV6-4|-|TRBJ2-5
CASSVTGDSRETQYF
TGTGCCAGCAGTGTAACGGGGGATTCGCGCGAGACCCAGTACTTC
>-|TRBV2|-|TRBJ1-2
CASSGLINYGYTF
TGTGCCAGCAGCGGACTGATTAACTATGGCTACACCTTC
>TRBD1|TRBV11-2|-|TRBJ1-1
CASSHRGRGTEAFF
TGTGCCAGCAGCCACAGGGGACGGGGCACTGAAGCTTTCTTT
>TRBD2|TRBV18|-|TRBJ2-2
CASSPPSGGTGELFF
TGTGCCAGCTCACCACCGAGCGGGGGCACCGGGGAGCTGTTTTTT
>TRBD1|TRBV28|-|TRBJ2-7
CASSLWGQSDSYEQYF
TGTGCCAGCAGTTTATGGGGACAGTCAGACTCCTACGAGCAGTACTTC
>-|TRBV6-1|few|TRBJ1-1
CASSEAWGGGRRTEAFF
TGTGCCAGCAGTGAAGCGTGGGGCGGGGGGCGCCGGACTGAAGCTTTCTTT
>-|TRBV7-2|-|TRBJ2-1
CASSVRSSYNEQFF
TGTGCCAGCAGCGTGCGGAGCTCCTACAATGAGCAGTTCTTC
>-|TRBV6-5|-|TRBJ2-7
CASSYSMTVAYEQYF
TGTGCCAGCAGTTACTCGATGACAGTTGCCTACGAGCAGTACTTC
>TRBD1|TRBV2|-|TRBJ1-6
CASSVTGGYSPLHF
TGTGCCAGCAGTGTGACAGGGGGCTATTCACCCCTCCACTTT
>-|TRBV28|once|TRBJ2-1
CASSPQDNYNEQFF
TGTGCCAGCAGTCCCCAGGACAACTACAATGAGCAGTTCTTC
>TRBD1|TRBV5-8|-|TRBJ2-7
CASSPDRNSYEQYF
TGTGCCAGCAGCCCGGACAGGAACTCCTACGAGCAGTACTTC
>TRBD1|TRBV23-1|-|TRBJ2-7
CASSRDRGYEQYF
TGCGCCAGCAGCCGGGACAGGGGATACGAGCAGTACTTC
>-|TRBV6-4|few|TRBJ2-1
CASSDGTSYNEQFF
TGTGCCAGCAGTGACGGGACTTCCTACAATGAGCAGTTCTTC
>TRBD1|TRBV2|-|TRBJ1-1
CASSRQGPTTEAFF
TGTGCCAGCAGTCGACAGGGACCCACCACTGAAGCTTTCTTT
>TRBD2|TRBV5-4|-|TRBJ2-5
CASSLRRELGETQYF
TGTGCCAGCAGCTTGAGGCGGGAGTTGGGGGAGACCCAGTACTTC
>TRBD1|TRBV11-3|-|TRBJ2-3
CASSLGDRATSTDTQYF
TGTGCCAGCAGCTTGGGGGACAGGGCCACTAGCACAGATACGCAGTATTTT
>-|TRBV7-2|-|TRBJ2-7
CASSLTTYEQYF
TGTGCCAGCAGCTTAACTACATACGAGCAGTACTTC
>TRBD1|TRBV6-1|-|TRBJ1-2
CASSPTGNYGYTF
TGTGCCAGCAGTCCGACAGGGAACTATGGCTACACCTTC
>TRBD2|TRBV5-4|-|TRBJ2-7
CASSLDLAGGAYEQYF
TGTGCCAGCAGCTTGGATCTAGCGGGAGGGGCCTACGAGCAGTACTTC
>-|TRBV4-1|-|TRBJ2-7
CASSQDPRTVEQYF
TGCGCCAGCAGCCAAGACCCCAGGACTGTCGAGCAGTACTTC